The source of this T cell receptor beta chain is a study of T-cell memory formation after mild COVID-19. The CDR3 is 13 amino acids. The V end lost 9 bases, the J end lost 5 bases, and 14 bases lay between the germline ends. CDR1 SGHTA and CDR2 FQGNSA come from the germline V gene. Constant-segment primers served in 5'RACE that generated TCR alpha and TCR beta cDNA libraries bearing sample barcodes and UMIs. TCRdb independently ran MiXCR on the 5' RACE reads; one entry per CDR3 protein. The table has 450,000 or so distinct CDR3 sequences, 20% seen once. Study-level findings and limits: The authors left the SARS-CoV-2 specificity of second-wave clones peaking on day 37 unconfirmed.

Comment on this clonotype: What it recognizes is unknown.

Sequences were obtained from PBMCs or a T cell subset sorted from them (not recorded which). The genes are TRBV7-2 and TRBJ1-5; TRBD1 is a possible D gene (5 bases). The source is an adult woman who had mild COVID-19 (a few samples of this study predate the infection). Cell type and time point are not known. The CDR3, as DNA: TGTGCCAGTTCGGCAGGGAGGGATCAGCCCCAGCATTTT. The encoded protein is CASSAGRDQPQHF.